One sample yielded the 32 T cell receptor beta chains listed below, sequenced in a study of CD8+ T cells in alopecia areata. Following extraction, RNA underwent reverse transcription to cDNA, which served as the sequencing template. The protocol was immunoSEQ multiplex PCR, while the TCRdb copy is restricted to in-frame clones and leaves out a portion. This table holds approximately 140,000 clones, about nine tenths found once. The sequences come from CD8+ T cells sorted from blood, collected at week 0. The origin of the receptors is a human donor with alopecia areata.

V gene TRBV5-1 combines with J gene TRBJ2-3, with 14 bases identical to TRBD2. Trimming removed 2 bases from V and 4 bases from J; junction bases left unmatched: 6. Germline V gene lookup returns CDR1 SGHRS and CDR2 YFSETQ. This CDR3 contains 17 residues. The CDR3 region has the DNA TGCGCCAGCAGCTTTCCGGGACTAGCGGGAGAATCAGATACGCAGTATTTT. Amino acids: CASSFPGLAGESDTQYF.

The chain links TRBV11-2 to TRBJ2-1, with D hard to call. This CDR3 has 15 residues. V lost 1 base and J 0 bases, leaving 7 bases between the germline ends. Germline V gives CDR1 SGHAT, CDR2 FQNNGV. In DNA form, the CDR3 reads TGTGCCAGCAGCTTAGGTCAGAGCTCCTACAATGAGCAGTTCTTC. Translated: CASSLGQSSYNEQFF.

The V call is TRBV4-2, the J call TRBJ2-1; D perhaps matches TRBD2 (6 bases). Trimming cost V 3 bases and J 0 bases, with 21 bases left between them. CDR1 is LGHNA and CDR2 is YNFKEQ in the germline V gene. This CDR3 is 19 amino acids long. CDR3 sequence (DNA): TGTGCCAGCAGCCAGATCATAGGGGACTCCTCGAGCTCCTACAATGAGCAGTTCTTC. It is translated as CASSQIIGDSSSSYNEQFF.

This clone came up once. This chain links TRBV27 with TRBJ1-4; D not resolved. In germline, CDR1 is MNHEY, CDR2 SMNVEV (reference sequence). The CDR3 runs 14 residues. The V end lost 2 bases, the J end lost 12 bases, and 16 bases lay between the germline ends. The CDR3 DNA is TGTGCCAGCAGTTTAACGGCGGCCCTAGTAGAACTGTTTTTT. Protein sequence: CASSLTAALVELFF.

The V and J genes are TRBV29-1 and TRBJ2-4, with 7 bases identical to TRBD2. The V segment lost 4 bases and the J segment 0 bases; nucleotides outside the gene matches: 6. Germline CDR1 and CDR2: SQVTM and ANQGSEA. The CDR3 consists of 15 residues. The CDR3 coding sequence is TGCAGCGTTGCTGGGCTAGCGGTAGCCAAAAACATTCAGTACTTC. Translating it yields CSVAGLAVAKNIQYF.

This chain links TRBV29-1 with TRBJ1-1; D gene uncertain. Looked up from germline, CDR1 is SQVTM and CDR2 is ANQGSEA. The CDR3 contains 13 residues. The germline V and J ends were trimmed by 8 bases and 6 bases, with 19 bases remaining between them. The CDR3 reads CSTREAESPEAFF. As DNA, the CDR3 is TGCAGCACGCGGGAGGCGGAGAGCCCTGAAGCTTTCTTT.

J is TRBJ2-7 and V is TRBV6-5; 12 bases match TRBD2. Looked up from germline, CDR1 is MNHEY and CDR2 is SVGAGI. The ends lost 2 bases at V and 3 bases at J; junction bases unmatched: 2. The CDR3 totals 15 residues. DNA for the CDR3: TGTGCCAGCAGTTACCTAGCGGGGGGGTTCTACGAGCAGTACTTC. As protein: CASSYLAGGFYEQYF.

CDR3 protein: CASSLGLYRPQHF. The CDR3 DNA reads TGTGCCAGCAGTTTGGGCTTATACAGGCCCCAGCATTTT. The genes are TRBV27 and TRBJ1-5; D is ambiguous. This CDR3 contains 13 residues. Trimming pared 3 bases from V and 9 bases from J, leaving 12 bases between. Germline CDR1 is MNHEY and CDR2 is SMNVEV (reference sequence).

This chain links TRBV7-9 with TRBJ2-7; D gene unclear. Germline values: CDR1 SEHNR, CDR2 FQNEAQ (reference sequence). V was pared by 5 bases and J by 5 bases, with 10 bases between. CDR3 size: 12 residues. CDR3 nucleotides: TGTGCCAGCAGCCCCTCCTTCCACGAGCAGTACTTC. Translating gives CASSPSFHEQYF. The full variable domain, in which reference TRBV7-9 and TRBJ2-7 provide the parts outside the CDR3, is DTGVSQNPRHKITKRGQNVTFRCDPISEHNRLYWYRQTLGQGPEFLTYFQNEAQLEKSRLLSDRFSAERPKGSFSTLEIQRTEQGDSAMYLCASSPSFHEQYFGPGTRLTVT.

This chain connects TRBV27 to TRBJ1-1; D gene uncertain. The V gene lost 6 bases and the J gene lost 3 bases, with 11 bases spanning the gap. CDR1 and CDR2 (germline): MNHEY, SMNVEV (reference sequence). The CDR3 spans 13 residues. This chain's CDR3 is CASSYKSHTEAFF. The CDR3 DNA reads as TGTGCCAGCAGCTACAAGTCTCACACTGAAGCTTTCTTT.

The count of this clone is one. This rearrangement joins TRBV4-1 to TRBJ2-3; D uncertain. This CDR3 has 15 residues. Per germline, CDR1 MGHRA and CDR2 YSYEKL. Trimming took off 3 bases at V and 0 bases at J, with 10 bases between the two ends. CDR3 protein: CASSQSYQSTDTQYF. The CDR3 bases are TGCGCCAGCAGCCAGTCCTACCAAAGCACAGATACGCAGTATTTT.

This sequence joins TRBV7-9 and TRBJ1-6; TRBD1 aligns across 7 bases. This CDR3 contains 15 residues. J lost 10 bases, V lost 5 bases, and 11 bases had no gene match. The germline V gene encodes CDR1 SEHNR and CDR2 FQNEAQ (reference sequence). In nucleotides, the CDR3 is TGTGCCAGCAGCGAAGAGGGACAGACGAGCTCACCCCTCCACTTT. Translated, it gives CASSEEGQTSSPLHF.

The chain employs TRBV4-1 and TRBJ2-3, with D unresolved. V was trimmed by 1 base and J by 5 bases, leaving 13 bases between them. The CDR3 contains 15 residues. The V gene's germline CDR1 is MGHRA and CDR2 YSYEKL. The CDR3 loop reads CASSQVHSPGDTQYF. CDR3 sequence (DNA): TGCGCCAGCAGCCAAGTTCACAGTCCTGGAGATACGCAGTATTTT.

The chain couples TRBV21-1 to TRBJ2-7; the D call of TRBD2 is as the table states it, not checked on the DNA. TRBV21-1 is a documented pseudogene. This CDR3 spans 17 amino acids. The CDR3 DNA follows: TGTGCCAGCAGCAAAGACGACCGGGGGGCGTTGACGAGGGAGCAGTACTTC. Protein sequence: CASSKDDRGALTREQYF.

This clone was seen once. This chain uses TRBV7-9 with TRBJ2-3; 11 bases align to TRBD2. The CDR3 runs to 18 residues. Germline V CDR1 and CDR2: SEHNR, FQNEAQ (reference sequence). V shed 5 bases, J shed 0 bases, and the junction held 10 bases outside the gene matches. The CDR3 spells CASSPTSGGHTSTDTQYF. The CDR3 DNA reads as TGTGCCAGCAGCCCTACTAGCGGGGGACACACTAGCACAGATACGCAGTATTTT.

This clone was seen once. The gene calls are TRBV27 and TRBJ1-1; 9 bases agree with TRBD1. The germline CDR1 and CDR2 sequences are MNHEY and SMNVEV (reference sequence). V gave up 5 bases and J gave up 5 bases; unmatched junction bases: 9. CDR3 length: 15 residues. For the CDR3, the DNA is TGTGCCAGCAGTGCCGGAACAGGGGGCCGAACTGAAGCTTTCTTT. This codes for CASSAGTGGRTEAFF.

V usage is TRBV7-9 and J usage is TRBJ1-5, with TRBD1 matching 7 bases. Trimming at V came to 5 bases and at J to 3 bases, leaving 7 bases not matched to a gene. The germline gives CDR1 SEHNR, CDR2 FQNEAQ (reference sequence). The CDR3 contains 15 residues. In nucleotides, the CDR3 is TGTGCCAGCAGCGCCCAGGGGGGGCACAATCAGCCCCAGCATTTT. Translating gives CASSAQGGHNQPQHF.

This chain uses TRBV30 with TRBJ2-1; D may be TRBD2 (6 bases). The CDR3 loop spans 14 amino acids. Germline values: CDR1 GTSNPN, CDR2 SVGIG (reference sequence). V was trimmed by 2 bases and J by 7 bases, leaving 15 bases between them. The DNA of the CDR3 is TGTGCCTGGAGTCAGGCGGCGGCGGGAAATGAGCAGTTCTTC. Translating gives CAWSQAAAGNEQFF.

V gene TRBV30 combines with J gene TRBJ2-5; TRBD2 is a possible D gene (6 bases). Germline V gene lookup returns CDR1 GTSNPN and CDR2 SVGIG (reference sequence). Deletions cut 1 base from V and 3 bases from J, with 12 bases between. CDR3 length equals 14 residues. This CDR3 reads CAWSAVGGEETQYF. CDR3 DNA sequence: TGTGCCTGGAGTGCGGTCGGGGGAGAAGAGACCCAGTACTTC.

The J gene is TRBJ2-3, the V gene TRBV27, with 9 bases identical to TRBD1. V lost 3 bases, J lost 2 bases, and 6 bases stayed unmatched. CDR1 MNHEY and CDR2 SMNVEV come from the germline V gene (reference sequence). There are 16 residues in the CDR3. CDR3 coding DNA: TGTGCCAGCAGTTTCTCCGGGACAGGGCACACAGATACGCAGTATTTT. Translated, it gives CASSFSGTGHTDTQYF.

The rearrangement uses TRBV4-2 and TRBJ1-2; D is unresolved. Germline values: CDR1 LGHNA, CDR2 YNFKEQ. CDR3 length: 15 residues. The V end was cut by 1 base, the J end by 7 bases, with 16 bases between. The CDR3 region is CASSQVFGGDRGYTF. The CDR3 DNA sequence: TGTGCCAGCAGCCAAGTCTTCGGAGGAGACCGTGGCTACACCTTC.

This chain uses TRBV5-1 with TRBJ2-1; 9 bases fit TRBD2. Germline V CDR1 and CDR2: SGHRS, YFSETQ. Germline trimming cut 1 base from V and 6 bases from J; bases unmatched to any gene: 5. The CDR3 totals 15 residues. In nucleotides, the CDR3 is TGCGCCAGCAGCTTGTCGGTAGCGGGAGTCAATGAGCAGTTCTTC. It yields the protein CASSLSVAGVNEQFF.

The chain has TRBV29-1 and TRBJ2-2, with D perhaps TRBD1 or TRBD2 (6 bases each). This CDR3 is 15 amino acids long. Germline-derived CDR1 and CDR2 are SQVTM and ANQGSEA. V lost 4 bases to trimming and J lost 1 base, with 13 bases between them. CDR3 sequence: CSVVSGAVNTGELFF. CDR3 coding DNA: TGCAGCGTTGTTTCGGGGGCCGTGAACACCGGGGAGCTGTTTTTT.

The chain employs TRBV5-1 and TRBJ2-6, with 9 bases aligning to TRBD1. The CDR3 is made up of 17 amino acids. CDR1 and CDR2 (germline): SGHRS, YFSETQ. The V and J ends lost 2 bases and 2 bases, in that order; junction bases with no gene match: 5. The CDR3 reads CASSFGTGLTGANVLTF. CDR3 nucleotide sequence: TGCGCCAGCAGCTTCGGGACAGGGCTCACTGGGGCCAACGTCCTGACTTTC.

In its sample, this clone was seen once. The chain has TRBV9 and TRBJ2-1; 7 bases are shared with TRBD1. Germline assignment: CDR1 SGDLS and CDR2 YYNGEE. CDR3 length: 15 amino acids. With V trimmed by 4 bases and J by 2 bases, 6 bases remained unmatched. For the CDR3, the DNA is TGTGCCAGCAGCTCCGGACAGGCCACCTACAATGAGCAGTTCTTC. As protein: CASSSGQATYNEQFF.

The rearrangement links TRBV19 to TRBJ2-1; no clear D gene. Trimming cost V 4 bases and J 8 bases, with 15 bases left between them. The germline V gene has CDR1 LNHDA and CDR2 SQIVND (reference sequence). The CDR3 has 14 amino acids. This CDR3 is CASSNVPHGHEQFF. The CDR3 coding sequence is TGTGCCAGTAGTAATGTCCCCCATGGGCATGAGCAGTTCTTC.

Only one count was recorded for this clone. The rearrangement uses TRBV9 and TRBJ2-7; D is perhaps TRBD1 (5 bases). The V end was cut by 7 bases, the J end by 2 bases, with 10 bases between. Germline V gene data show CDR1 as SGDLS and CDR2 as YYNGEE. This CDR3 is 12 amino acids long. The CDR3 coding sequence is TGTGCCAGCTCCACAGGAACCTACGAGCAGTACTTC. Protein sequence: CASSTGTYEQYF.

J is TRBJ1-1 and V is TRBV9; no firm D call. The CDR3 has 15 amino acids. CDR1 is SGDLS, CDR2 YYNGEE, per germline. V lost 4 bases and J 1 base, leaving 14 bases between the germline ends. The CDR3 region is CASSILGRTNTEAFF. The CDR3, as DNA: TGTGCCAGCAGCATACTAGGACGGACGAACACTGAAGCTTTCTTT.

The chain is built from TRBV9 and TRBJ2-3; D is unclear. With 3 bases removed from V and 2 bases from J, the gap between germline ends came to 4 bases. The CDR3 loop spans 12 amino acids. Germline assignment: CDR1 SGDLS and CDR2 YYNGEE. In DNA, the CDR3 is TGTGCCAGCAGCGGCGACACAGATACGCAGTATTTT. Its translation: CASSGDTDTQYF. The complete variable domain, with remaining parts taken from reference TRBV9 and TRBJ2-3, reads DSGVTQTPKHLITATGQRVTLRCSPRSGDLSVYWYQQSLDQGLQFLIQYYNGEERAKGNILERFSAQQFPDLHSELNLSSLELGDSALYFCASSGDTDTQYFGPGTRLTVL.

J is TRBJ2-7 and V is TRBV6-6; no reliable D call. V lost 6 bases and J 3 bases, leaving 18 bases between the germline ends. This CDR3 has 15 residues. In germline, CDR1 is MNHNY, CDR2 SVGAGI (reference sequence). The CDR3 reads CASRRLGSALYEQYF. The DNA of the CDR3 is TGTGCCAGCAGACGACTCGGATCAGCACTCTACGAGCAGTACTTC.

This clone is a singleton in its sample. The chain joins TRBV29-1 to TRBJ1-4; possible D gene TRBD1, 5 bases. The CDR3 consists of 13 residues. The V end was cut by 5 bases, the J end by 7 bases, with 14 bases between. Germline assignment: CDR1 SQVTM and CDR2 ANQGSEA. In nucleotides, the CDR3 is TGCAGCGTTCCCGAATTTGGGGGTGAAAAACTGTTTTTT. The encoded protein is CSVPEFGGEKLFF.

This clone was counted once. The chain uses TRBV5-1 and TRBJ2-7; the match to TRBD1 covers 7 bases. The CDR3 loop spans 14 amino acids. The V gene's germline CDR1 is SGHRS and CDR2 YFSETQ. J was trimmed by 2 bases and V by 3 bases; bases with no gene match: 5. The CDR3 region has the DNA TGCGCCAGCAGCTGGACACAGGGGACCTACGAGCAGTACTTC. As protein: CASSWTQGTYEQYF.